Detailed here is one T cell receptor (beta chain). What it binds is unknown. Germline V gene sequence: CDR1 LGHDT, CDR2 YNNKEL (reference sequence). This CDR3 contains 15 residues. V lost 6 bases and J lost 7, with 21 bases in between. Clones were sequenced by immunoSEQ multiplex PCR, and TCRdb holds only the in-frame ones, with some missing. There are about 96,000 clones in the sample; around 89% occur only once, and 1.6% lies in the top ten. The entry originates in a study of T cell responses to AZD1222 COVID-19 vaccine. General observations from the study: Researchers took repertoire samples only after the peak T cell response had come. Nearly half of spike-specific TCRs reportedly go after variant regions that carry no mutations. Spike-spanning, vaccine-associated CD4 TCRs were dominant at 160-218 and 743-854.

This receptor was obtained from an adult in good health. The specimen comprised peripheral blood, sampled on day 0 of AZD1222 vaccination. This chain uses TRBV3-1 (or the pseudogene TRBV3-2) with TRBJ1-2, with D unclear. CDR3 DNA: TGTGCCAGCAGGCCTGAGCATTACTGGAGGAGTGGCTACACCTTC. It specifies CASRPEHYWRSGYTF.